Reported below is one T cell receptor (beta chain). Produced via immunoSEQ multiplex PCR; TCRdb's table is partial and in-frame only. The table lists tens of thousands of clones, approximately 86% of them singletons. The CDR3 loop spans 16 amino acids. Germline CDR1 reads SGHTA; CDR2 reads FQGTGA. V lost 5 bases, J lost 1 base, and 16 bases lay in between. The data were obtained in a study of blood T cell repertoires in COVID-19. Overall study context: Italy, Spain and the United States were the sources of the convalescent and acute COVID-19 samples.

The rearrangement joins TRBV7-3 to TRBJ2-3; D perhaps matches TRBD2 (6 bases). The sequencing input was peripheral blood. This clonotype was obtained from a man aged 70-80 years with acute or convalescent COVID-19. The CDR3 DNA reads TGTGCCAGCAGCCTAAAGGGACTGCAGGGCACAGATACGCAGTATTTT. Its protein is CASSLKGLQGTDTQYF. The whole variable domain, filled in from reference TRBV7-3 and TRBJ2-3, reads GAGVSQTPSNKVTEKGKYVELRCDPISGHTALYWYRQSLGQGPEFLIYFQGTGAADDSGLPNDRFFAVRPEGSVSTLKIQRTERGDSAVYLCASSLKGLQGTDTQYFGPGTRLTVL.